One sample yielded the 22 T cell receptor beta chains listed below, sequenced in a study of Graves' ophthalmopathy and Graves' hyperthyroidism. RNA transcripts yielded amplified TCR beta CDR3 regions. The authors performed first-round RT-PCR with HTBI primers and then a second-round multiplex PCR. MiXCR, run by TCRdb on the multiplex PCR reads, gives a single entry per CDR3 protein. The repertoire holds under 800,000 distinct CDR3 sequences, with about 24% as singletons. Sequencing input: peripheral blood. Source of these receptors: a woman aged 18-29 years with stable Graves' hyperthyroidism. Some clones in this sample may be carry-over from other donors' samples.

This clonotype was seen repeatedly, ten times or more. The genes are TRBV12-3 or TRBV12-4 and TRBJ1-2; 8 bases are shared with TRBD1. V shed 6 bases, J shed 1 base, and the junction held 1 base outside the gene matches. CDR3 length equals 13 residues. The CDR3 nucleotides are TGTGCCAGCAGGGACAGGGTTAACTATGGCTACACCTTC. Translated: CASRDRVNYGYTF.

For this clonotype: Sequence at one end of the junction differs from germline and may be a read error. V and J are TRBV20-1 and TRBJ2-5; D possibly corresponds to TRBD2 (5 bases). Germline V gene data show CDR1 as DFQATT and CDR2 as SNEGSKA (reference sequence). The CDR3 is 15 amino acids. This CDR3 is CSARLHRRFQETQYF. CDR3 sequence (DNA): TGTAGTGCTAGACTCCATCGGAGGTTCCAAGAGACCCAGTACTTC.

This clonotype was seen only a few times. A far bigger clonotype differs at one base, so this is likely a read error. The chain recombines TRBV19 with TRBJ1-1; possible D gene TRBD1, 5 bases. Germline V gives CDR1 LNHDA, CDR2 SQIVND (reference sequence). This CDR3 contains 12 residues. CDR3 coding DNA: TGTGCCAGTAGCCTTACCGGGACTGAAGCTTGCTTT. Translated: CASSLTGTEACF. The full variable domain, rest sourced from reference TRBV19 and TRBJ1-1, is DGGITQSPKYLFRKEGQNVTLSCEQNLNHDAMYWYRQDPGQGLRLIYYSQIVNDFQKGDIAEGYSVSREKKESFPLTVTSAQKNPTAFYLCASSLTGTEACFGQGTRLTVV.

As for this clonotype: The junction departs from germline at one end; a sequencing error may be responsible. The chain links TRBV30 to TRBJ1-2; D possibly corresponds to TRBD1 (6 bases). Germline V gene lookup returns CDR1 GTSNPN and CDR2 SVGIG (reference sequence). This CDR3 is built from 14 residues. The CDR3 is CAWSRNREIEGYSF. The DNA of the CDR3 is TGTGCCTGGAGTCGGAACAGGGAGATAGAGGGCTACAGCTTC.

This chain joins TRBV7-2 and TRBJ2-7, with a tentative D call TRBD1 (6 bases). The ends were cut back, 2 bases at V and 3 bases at J, with 11 bases in the middle. Germline V gene lookup returns CDR1 SGHTA and CDR2 FQGNSA. The CDR3 covers 14 residues. CDR3 loop: CASSLTRDNYEQYF. The CDR3 region has the DNA TGTGCCAGCAGCTTAACCCGGGACAACTACGAGCAGTACTTC.

In its sample, this clonotype was seen many times. The rearrangement links TRBV10-3 to TRBJ2-7, with 7 bases aligning to TRBD1. The CDR3 is 13 amino acids. Germline-derived CDR1 and CDR2 are ENHRY and SYGVKD. With 6 bases clipped from V and 3 bases from J, the junction kept 5 bases outside the gene matches. DNA of the CDR3: TGTGCCATCAGCCAAGGACAGGACTACGAGCAGTACTTC. It yields the protein CAISQGQDYEQYF.

V gene TRBV11-2 combines with J gene TRBJ2-7, with D possibly matching TRBD1 (6 bases). This CDR3 is 13 amino acids long. CDR1 and CDR2 from the germline V gene are SGHAT and FQNNGV. The germline V and J ends were trimmed by 6 bases and 7 bases, with 16 bases remaining between them. CDR3 region: CASRLTGIGEQYF. Here the CDR3 DNA reads TGTGCCAGCAGACTAACAGGGATCGGTGAGCAGTACTTC.

In the case of this clonotype: A read error is likely, as this CDR3 ends without the conserved phenylalanine or tryptophan. J is TRBJ2-6 and V is TRBV6-1; D not certain. V dropped 2 bases and J dropped 1 base, with 6 bases sitting between them. CDR3 length: 15 amino acids. Looked up from germline, CDR1 is MNHNS and CDR2 is SASEGT. In DNA form, the CDR3 reads TGTGCCAGCAGTGAATCGGCTTCTGGGGCCAACGTCCTGACTCTC. It specifies CASSESASGANVLTL.

This clonotype was counted ten times or more. The J gene is TRBJ1-2, the V gene TRBV6-1; TRBD1 matches at 7 bases. V lost 5 bases to trimming and J lost 6 bases; unmatched junction nucleotides: 15. There are 16 residues in the CDR3. Looked up from germline, CDR1 is MNHNS and CDR2 is SASEGT. In DNA form, the CDR3 reads TGTGCCAGCAGTCCCACAACTCGACAGGGCACTGATGGCTACACCTTC. Translating it yields CASSPTTRQGTDGYTF.

The chain joins TRBV11-3 to TRBJ1-1; 8 positions agree with TRBD1. J gave up 3 bases and V 4 bases, and 7 bases lay outside the gene matches. The length of the CDR3 is 15 residues. Germline V gene data show CDR1 as SGHNT and CDR2 as YENEEA. This CDR3 reads CASSSGGSGYTEAFF. For the CDR3, the DNA is TGTGCCAGCAGCTCAGGGGGCTCCGGGTACACTGAAGCTTTCTTT.

This clonotype was observed at least ten times. V usage is TRBV6-5 and J usage is TRBJ2-7; 10 bases line up with TRBD2. Per the germline V gene, CDR1 is MNHEY and CDR2 is SVGAGI. The CDR3 runs 16 residues. Losses at the gene ends were 1 base for V and 3 bases for J; bases not matched to a gene: 6. CDR3 nucleotide sequence: TGTGCCAGCAGTTACTTACAAGCGGGAGGGCGCTACGAGCAGTACTTC. Its protein is CASSYLQAGGRYEQYF.

At least ten counts were recorded for this clonotype. The chain is built from TRBV20-1 and TRBJ1-1; 7 bases align to TRBD1. V shed 3 bases, J shed 7 bases, and the junction held 5 bases outside the gene matches. CDR3 length: 12 residues. Germline V gene lookup returns CDR1 DFQATT and CDR2 SNEGSKA (reference sequence). This CDR3 is CSASQGGGEAFF. The CDR3 nucleotides read TGCAGTGCTAGCCAAGGGGGCGGTGAAGCTTTCTTT.

Ten or more counts support this clonotype. The rearrangement links TRBV12-3 or TRBV12-4 to TRBJ1-2; D ambiguous. V was clipped by 0 bases and J by 3 bases, with 8 bases between them. The CDR3 has 14 residues. CDR3 protein: CASSLASTHYGYTF. The CDR3 region has the DNA TGTGCCAGCAGTTTAGCGAGTACTCACTATGGCTACACCTTC.

The rearrangement uses TRBV7-6 and TRBJ2-7, with D perhaps TRBD1 (6 bases). Deletions cut 1 base from V and 6 bases from J, with 13 bases between. The length of the CDR3 is 14 residues. Germline V gene sequence: CDR1 SGHVS, CDR2 FNYEAQ. CDR3 in amino acids: CASSLGTGKSEQYF. The DNA for the CDR3 is TGTGCCAGCAGCTTAGGAACAGGGAAGAGCGAGCAGTACTTC. Full variable domain (outside the CDR3, taken from reference TRBV7-6 and TRBJ2-7): GAGVSQSPRYKVTKRGQDVALRCDPISGHVSLYWYRQALGQGPEFLTYFNYEAQQDKSGLPNDRFSAERPEGSISTLTIQRTEQRDSAMYRCASSLGTGKSEQYFGPGTRLTVT.

This rearrangement joins TRBV4-2 to TRBJ1-1; 10 bases agree with TRBD1. Germline lookup yields CDR1 LGHNA and CDR2 YNFKEQ. There are 16 residues in the CDR3. Losses at the gene ends were 0 bases for V and 12 bases for J; bases not matched to a gene: 13. The CDR3 protein is CASSQDARDRGVVSFF. The CDR3 DNA reads as TGTGCCAGCAGCCAAGATGCTCGGGACAGGGGAGTTGTATCTTTCTTT.

This clonotype was seen repeatedly, ten times or more. This sequence joins TRBV20-1 and TRBJ1-2; D ambiguous. Germline V lookup: CDR1 DFQATT, CDR2 SNEGSKA (reference sequence). This CDR3 has 15 residues. The V and J ends lost 1 base and 0 bases respectively, with 12 bases between them. CDR3 protein: CSARGEEYTNYGYTF. In DNA form, the CDR3 reads TGCAGTGCTAGAGGGGAGGAGTATACTAACTATGGCTACACCTTC.

This chain connects TRBV6-9 to TRBJ2-3; maybe TRBD2 (6 bases). Per the germline V gene, CDR1 is MNHGY and CDR2 is SVAAGI. Trimming stripped 0 bases from V and 14 bases from J, with 15 bases between. This CDR3 is 13 amino acids long. The CDR3, as DNA: TGTGCCAGCAGTTATTCGTTATGCCGGCGGGGGTATTTT. Protein product: CASSYSLCRRGYF.

This clonotype has at least ten counts. The V gene is TRBV19, the J gene TRBJ1-1, with D perhaps TRBD1 (6 bases). Germline V lookup: CDR1 LNHDA, CDR2 SQIVND (reference sequence). Trimming removed 1 base at V and 0 bases at J, with 15 bases between. The CDR3 runs to 17 residues. Here the CDR3 DNA reads TGTGCCAGTAGTATAGTTGGAACAGGGATCATGAACACTGAAGCTTTCTTT. It specifies CASSIVGTGIMNTEAFF.

The V and J genes are TRBV7-9 and TRBJ2-7, with a weak D call TRBD2 (6 bases). The CDR3 contains 14 residues. V lost 2 bases and J lost 4, with 12 bases in between. The V gene's germline CDR1 is SEHNR and CDR2 FQNEAQ (reference sequence). DNA of the CDR3: TGTGCCAGCAGCTTAACTTTAGCGGAGTACGAGCAGTACTTC. Translating it yields CASSLTLAEYEQYF.

The genes are TRBV20-1 and TRBJ2-7; TRBD1 matches 8 bases. The CDR3 consists of 13 residues. Trimming removed 5 bases from V and 2 bases from J; junction bases left unmatched: 5. The germline gives CDR1 DFQATT, CDR2 SNEGSKA (reference sequence). In DNA form, the CDR3 reads TGCAGTGCTTCGGACAGGGCAACCTACGAGCAGTACTTC. Protein: CSASDRATYEQYF.

The count of this clonotype is one. This sequence joins TRBV29-1 and TRBJ2-7, with TRBD2 identical over 8 bases. In germline, CDR1 is SQVTM, CDR2 ANQGSEA. The CDR3 runs to 13 residues. V was clipped by 7 bases and J by 4 bases; unmatched bases: 9. The CDR3 loop reads CSAQAGESYEQYF. CDR3 sequence (DNA): TGCAGCGCCCAAGCGGGGGAATCTTACGAGCAGTACTTC.

This clonotype has just a few counts. V usage is TRBV14 and J usage is TRBJ1-2; the D gene is possibly TRBD1 (5 bases). Trimming left V 4 bases short and J 8 bases short, with 17 bases between. The V gene's germline CDR1 is SGHDN and CDR2 FVKESK. This CDR3 spans 14 amino acids. The CDR3 DNA reads as TGTGCCAGCAGCCGGGACTCCCGCCCCAAAGGCTACACCTTC. It translates to CASSRDSRPKGYTF.